One and the same sample provided the 27 T cell receptor beta chains below, sequenced in a study of T cells after yellow fever vaccination. One entry per CDR3 protein, called by TCRdb with MiXCR from the 5' RACE reads. Altogether about 60,000 distinct CDR3 sequences are present, roughly 6.9% being singletons, with the ten largest covering about 40%. Sample: CD8+ T cells sorted from PBMCs, taken on the day of the first yellow fever vaccination. These receptor sequences come from a man between 18 and 29 years old who received the YFV17D yellow fever vaccine.

This clonotype was detected only a few times. The CDR3 nucleotides are TGTGCCAGCAGTGGGGTACAGCTAAACAATGAGCAGTTCTTC. As protein: CASSGVQLNNEQFF. The chain couples TRBV12-3 or TRBV12-4 to TRBJ2-1; D is undetermined. V was clipped by 5 bases and J by 5 bases, with 13 bases between them. This CDR3 contains 14 residues.

This clonotype was observed at least ten times. The V gene is TRBV5-1, the J gene TRBJ2-2; possible D gene TRBD2, 6 bases. V lost 1 base to trimming and J lost 5 bases, with 12 bases between them. Germline loops: CDR1 SGHRS, CDR2 YFSETQ. CDR3 length equals 15 residues. In nucleotides, the CDR3 is TGCGCCAGCAGCTTGCTGGCTAGCGAGACCGGGGAGCTGTTTTTT. Its protein product is CASSLLASETGELFF.

Ten or more counts support this clonotype. This chain uses TRBV4-2 with TRBJ2-7; possible D gene TRBD2, 5 bases. From germline, CDR1 is LGHNA and CDR2 YNFKEQ. CDR3 size: 15 residues. Trimming left V 2 bases short and J 2 bases short, with 13 bases between. CDR3 residues: CASSQWEQVAYEQYF. The CDR3 DNA reads as TGTGCCAGCAGCCAATGGGAGCAGGTAGCCTACGAGCAGTACTTC.

The V gene is TRBV12-3 or TRBV12-4, the J gene TRBJ1-1; TRBD1 matches 7 bases. The CDR3 consists of 14 residues. V trimming: 4 bases; J trimming: 0 bases; junction bases outside the gene matches: 2. The CDR3 here is CASSSTGLNTEAFF. The CDR3 nucleotides are TGTGCCAGCAGTTCGACAGGGCTGAACACTGAAGCTTTCTTT.

This clonotype has just a few counts. This chain uses TRBV29-1 with TRBJ1-1; D possibly corresponds to TRBD1 (5 bases). Per the germline V gene, CDR1 is SQVTM and CDR2 is ANQGSEA. This CDR3 has 17 residues. V dropped 6 bases and J dropped 10 bases, with 33 bases sitting between them. The CDR3 spells CSVREFALTPPGQVAFF. The DNA of the CDR3 is TGCAGCGTGCGGGAGTTCGCCCTCACCCCCCCGGGGCAAGTAGCTTTCTTT.

This clonotype occurred a few times. The chain carries TRBV6-5 and TRBJ2-3; TRBD2 aligns across 10 bases. Per germline, CDR1 MNHEY and CDR2 SVGAGI. The J segment lost 2 bases and the V segment lost 4 bases, leaving 3 bases of the junction unmatched. The CDR3 covers 15 residues. The CDR3 reads CASSSGLAVTDTQYF. CDR3 in DNA: TGTGCCAGCAGTTCTGGACTAGCGGTCACAGATACGCAGTATTTT.

The sample holds many counts of this clonotype. The rearrangement links TRBV29-1 to TRBJ2-3; TRBD1 agrees at 9 bases. V was clipped by 6 bases and J by 2 bases; unmatched bases: 6. The germline gives CDR1 SQVTM, CDR2 ANQGSEA. The CDR3 sequence is 14 residues long. The CDR3 DNA follows: TGCAGCGTCGTGGGACAGGGATCCACAGATACGCAGTATTTT. Protein: CSVVGQGSTDTQYF.

This clonotype was counted at least ten times. The chain combines TRBV4-1 with TRBJ2-2; D gene unclear. CDR1 MGHRA and CDR2 YSYEKL come from the germline V gene. V lost 8 bases to trimming and J lost 8 bases, with 12 bases between them. CDR3 length: 12 residues. The CDR3 DNA follows: TGCGCCAGCGGTGGGGTGCGGGGGGAGCTGTTTTTT. Amino acid sequence: CASGGVRGELFF.

This clonotype came up many times. The chain carries TRBV4-2 and TRBJ1-6; D may be TRBD1 (5 bases). CDR1 is LGHNA and CDR2 is YNFKEQ in the germline V gene. V lost 0 bases and J 8 bases, leaving 11 bases between the germline ends. The CDR3 spans 15 residues. CDR3 sequence reads: CASSQEEGLDSPLHF. The CDR3 coding sequence is TGTGCCAGCAGCCAAGAAGAGGGACTGGATTCACCCCTCCACTTT.

This clonotype occurred many times. The chain joins TRBV28 to TRBJ2-3, with TRBD1 matching over 8 bases. The V and J ends lost 3 bases and 4 bases, in that order; junction bases with no gene match: 6. The CDR3 loop spans 15 amino acids. From germline, CDR1 is MDHEN and CDR2 SYDVKM. CDR3 region: CASSLTGDGADTQYF. In DNA form, the CDR3 reads TGTGCCAGCAGTTTGACAGGGGATGGCGCAGATACGCAGTATTTT.

Many counts were recorded for this clonotype. This rearrangement joins TRBV4-1 to TRBJ1-5; D not resolved. Germline loops: CDR1 MGHRA, CDR2 YSYEKL. The CDR3 loop spans 15 amino acids. V shed 4 bases and J shed 3 bases, with 13 bases lying between them. In nucleotides, the CDR3 is TGCGCCAGCAGCCCCAGCCACGGCCACAATCAGCCCCAGCATTTT. It translates to CASSPSHGHNQPQHF.

This clonotype has at least ten counts. The chain is built from TRBV9 and TRBJ2-3; possibly TRBD2 for D (6 bases). The CDR3 spans 16 residues. V was cut by 3 bases and J by 0 bases, with 14 bases left in between. Germline loops: CDR1 SGDLS, CDR2 YYNGEE. CDR3 amino acids: CASSGRDSSSTDTQYF. As DNA, the CDR3 is TGTGCCAGCAGCGGCCGGGACTCGTCTAGCACAGATACGCAGTATTTT.

V and J are TRBV5-4 and TRBJ2-3; possible D gene TRBD2, 5 bases. Trimming removed 0 bases at V and 7 bases at J, with 12 bases between. Germline-derived CDR1 and CDR2 are SGHNT and YYREEE (reference sequence). The CDR3 runs 14 residues. CDR3 in DNA: TGTGCCAGCAGCTTGGCCGGGATAGCACATACGCAGTATTTT. It translates to CASSLAGIAHTQYF.

This clonotype turned up a few times. The CDR3 reads CASSHRFDGNEQFF. DNA for the CDR3: TGCGCCAGCAGCCATAGATTCGACGGGAATGAGCAGTTCTTC. The chain combines TRBV5-1 with TRBJ2-1, with D hard to call. V gave up 4 bases and J gave up 7 bases, with 15 bases separating them. Looked up from germline, CDR1 is SGHRS and CDR2 is YFSETQ. This CDR3 is 14 amino acids long.

This clonotype was counted at least ten times. This sequence joins TRBV29-1 and TRBJ2-1; TRBD2 aligns across 8 bases. CDR1 is SQVTM, CDR2 ANQGSEA, per germline. Trimming cost V 6 bases and J 6 bases; bases outside gene matches: 7. The CDR3 is made up of 13 amino acids. The CDR3 nucleotides read TGCAGCGTCATCCCGGGAGGGGGCAATGAGCAGTTCTTC. Protein sequence: CSVIPGGGNEQFF.

This clonotype was seen a few times. V usage is TRBV12-5 and J usage is TRBJ2-2; maybe TRBD1 (5 bases). The V gene's germline CDR1 is LGHNT and CDR2 FRNRAP. The CDR3 spans 13 residues. The V and J ends lost 4 bases and 5 bases respectively, with 8 bases between them. CDR3 coding DNA: TGTGCTAGTGGTTGGGGCGAAACCGGGGAGCTGTTTTTT. Amino acid sequence: CASGWGETGELFF. Combining the CDR3 with reference TRBV12-5 and TRBJ2-2 gives the whole variable domain DARVTQTPRHKVTEMGQEVTMRCQPILGHNTVFWYRQTMMQGLELLAYFRNRAPLDDSGMPKDRFSAEMPDATLATLKIQPSEPRDSAVYFCASGWGETGELFFGEGSRLTVL.

In this sample, this clonotype turned up many times. The chain carries TRBV20-1 and TRBJ2-7; D perhaps matches TRBD1 (6 bases). Trimming cost V 6 bases and J 2 bases, with 14 bases left between them. Germline V lookup: CDR1 DFQATT, CDR2 SNEGSKA (reference sequence). CDR3 length: 13 residues. The CDR3 sequence: CSARGFGTYEQYV. As DNA, the CDR3 is TGCAGTGCCAGGGGCTTCGGCACCTACGAGCAGTACGTC.

The chain joins TRBV9 to TRBJ2-5; TRBD1 might be the D (5 bases). The V end lost 2 bases, the J end lost 1 base, and 12 bases lay between the germline ends. There are 15 residues in the CDR3. The germline CDR1 and CDR2 sequences are SGDLS and YYNGEE. CDR3: CASSVTWGSQETQYF. DNA for the CDR3: TGTGCCAGCAGCGTTACCTGGGGCAGCCAAGAGACCCAGTACTTC.

There are many counts of this clonotype. The chain links TRBV5-1 to TRBJ2-1; 8 bases match TRBD2. The CDR3 runs 16 residues. The ends lost 2 bases at V and 8 bases at J; junction bases unmatched: 12. Germline CDR1 and CDR2: SGHRS and YFSETQ. CDR3 in DNA: TGCGCCAGCAGCTTCCTACCGGGACTAGATACGTATGAGCAGTTCTTC. This sequence encodes CASSFLPGLDTYEQFF.

This clonotype has only a few counts. This sequence joins TRBV7-3 and TRBJ2-7, with 7 bases fitting TRBD1. Trimming took 5 bases from V and 5 from J; bases not matched to a gene: 12. The germline V gene has CDR1 SGHTA and CDR2 FQGTGA. The CDR3 runs 15 residues. CDR3 in amino acids: CASSNFGTELDEQYF. The DNA for the CDR3 is TGTGCCAGCAGCAACTTCGGGACAGAGCTAGACGAGCAGTACTTC.

A few counts support this clonotype. The CDR3 here is CASSGTQGNEKLFF. The CDR3 region has the DNA TGTGCCAGCAGCGGCACCCAGGGGAATGAAAAACTGTTTTTT. The rearrangement links TRBV7-9 to TRBJ1-4, with D possibly being TRBD1 (6 bases). Deletions cut 5 bases from V and 5 bases from J, with 12 bases between. The CDR3 covers 14 residues. Looked up from germline, CDR1 is SEHNR and CDR2 is FQNEAQ (reference sequence). Using reference TRBV7-9 and TRBJ1-4 for the parts outside the CDR3, the full variable domain is DTGVSQNPRHKITKRGQNVTFRCDPISEHNRLYWYRQTLGQGPEFLTYFQNEAQLEKSRLLSDRFSAERPKGSFSTLEIQRTEQGDSAMYLCASSGTQGNEKLFFGSGTQLSVL.

The chain couples TRBV7-9 to TRBJ1-2; 9 bases match TRBD1. Germline V gene sequence: CDR1 SEHNR, CDR2 FQNEAQ (reference sequence). CDR3 length: 15 residues. The V and J ends lost 6 bases and 6 bases, in that order; junction bases with no gene match: 11. CDR3: CASRSISGTGNGYTF. The CDR3 DNA reads TGTGCCAGCAGGTCAATCTCCGGGACAGGGAATGGCTACACCTTC.

This clonotype was seen ten or more times. V is TRBV5-6 and J is TRBJ1-4, with 9 bases that match TRBD1. J was trimmed by 3 bases and V by 4 bases; bases with no gene match: 7. The CDR3 consists of 16 residues. The germline V gene has CDR1 SGHDT and CDR2 YYEEEE. The CDR3 bases are TGTGCCAGCAGCCTACTACAGGGGGCAGCTAATGAAAAACTGTTTTTT. Protein sequence: CASSLLQGAANEKLFF.

This clonotype appeared many times. The V gene is TRBV30, the J gene TRBJ1-5, with 11 bases matching TRBD1. This CDR3 has 17 residues. V shed 3 bases and J 0 bases; nucleotides not matched to a gene: 7. Germline CDR1 is GTSNPN and CDR2 is SVGIG (reference sequence). This CDR3 is CAWSRGTGGYSNQPQHF. DNA for the CDR3: TGTGCCTGGAGCCGCGGGACAGGGGGATATAGCAATCAGCCCCAGCATTTT.

This clonotype was seen ten or more times. The chain is built from TRBV29-1 and TRBJ2-7, with no clear D. This CDR3 is built from 14 residues. CDR1 is SQVTM, CDR2 ANQGSEA, per germline. V shed 6 bases and J shed 4 bases, with 19 bases lying between them. This CDR3 is CSVAVWTDFYEQYF. The CDR3, as DNA: TGCAGCGTGGCCGTGTGGACGGATTTTTACGAGCAGTACTTC.

This clonotype appeared a few times. CDR3 in amino acids: CASSNGGLAAQETQYF. CDR3 nucleotide sequence: TGTGCCAGCAGCAATGGGGGACTAGCGGCTCAAGAGACCCAGTACTTC. The chain couples TRBV13 to TRBJ2-5; TRBD2 matches 11 bases. CDR1 is PRHDT, CDR2 FYEKMQ, per germline (reference sequence). The CDR3 is 16 amino acids. The junction had 7 bases not matched to a gene; V was cut back by 5 bases and J by 2 bases.

At least ten counts were recorded for this clonotype. V and J are TRBV4-3 and TRBJ1-1, with 9 bases lining up with TRBD1. This CDR3 has 16 amino acids. CDR1 LGHNA and CDR2 YSLEER come from the germline V gene. The J segment lost 3 bases and the V segment lost 3 bases, leaving 8 bases of the junction unmatched. The CDR3 nucleotides are TGCGCCAGCAGCCATGAATACAGGGGGCTGGACACTGAAGCTTTCTTT. It encodes CASSHEYRGLDTEAFF.